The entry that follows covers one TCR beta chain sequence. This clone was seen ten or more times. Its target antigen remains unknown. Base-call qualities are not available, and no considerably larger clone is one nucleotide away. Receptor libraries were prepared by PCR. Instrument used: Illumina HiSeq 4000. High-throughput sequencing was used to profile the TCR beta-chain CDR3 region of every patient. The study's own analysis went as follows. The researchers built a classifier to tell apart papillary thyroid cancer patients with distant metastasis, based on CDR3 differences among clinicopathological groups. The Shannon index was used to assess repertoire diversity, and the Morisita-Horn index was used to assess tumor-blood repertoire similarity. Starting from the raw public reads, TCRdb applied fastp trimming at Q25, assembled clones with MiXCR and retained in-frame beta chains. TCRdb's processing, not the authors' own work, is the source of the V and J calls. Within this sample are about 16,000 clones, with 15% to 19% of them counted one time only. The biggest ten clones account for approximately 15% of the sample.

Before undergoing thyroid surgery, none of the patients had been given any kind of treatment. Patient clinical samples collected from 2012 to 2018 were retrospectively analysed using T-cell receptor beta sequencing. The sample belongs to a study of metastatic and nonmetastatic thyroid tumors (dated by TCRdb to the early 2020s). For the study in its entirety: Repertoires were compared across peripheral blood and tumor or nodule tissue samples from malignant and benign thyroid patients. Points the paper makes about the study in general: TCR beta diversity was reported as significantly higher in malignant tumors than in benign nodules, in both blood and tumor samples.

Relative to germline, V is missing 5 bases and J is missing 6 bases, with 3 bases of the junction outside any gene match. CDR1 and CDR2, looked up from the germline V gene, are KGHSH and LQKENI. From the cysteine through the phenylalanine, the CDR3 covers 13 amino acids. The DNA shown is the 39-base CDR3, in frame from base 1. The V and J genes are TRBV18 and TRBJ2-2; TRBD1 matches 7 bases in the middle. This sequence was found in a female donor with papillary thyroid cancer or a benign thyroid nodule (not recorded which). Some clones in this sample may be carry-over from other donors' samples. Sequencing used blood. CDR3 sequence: CASSTTGSGELFF. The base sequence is TGTGCCAGCTCAACGACAGGGTCCGGGGAGCTGTTTTTT.